This T cell receptor (beta chain) was observed in a study of Graves' ophthalmopathy and Graves' hyperthyroidism. Study findings and constraints: Blood also harbored most expanded thyroid clonotypes above 0.001 frequency. The model reached approximately 70% sensitivity and roughly 72% specificity for predicting ophthalmopathy progression.

A diagnosis was made from clinical symptoms together with serum thyroxine, TRAb, thyroid ultrasound and orbital computed tomography. PBMCs stemmed from around 9 ml of fresh peripheral blood. RNA transcripts were the source from which TCR beta CDR3 regions were amplified. RT-PCR was first run with HTBI primers, then multiplex PCR in a second round. TCRdb ran MiXCR on the multiplex PCR reads and lists one entry per CDR3 protein. The sample records some 380,000 distinct CDR3 sequences, just over 15% being singletons. Germline V gives CDR1 MNHNS, CDR2 SASEGT. V lost 7 bases, J lost 5 bases, and 27 bases lay in between. This CDR3 has 17 residues. This clonotype occurred many times. Its antigen remains unidentified.

This TCR was sampled from a woman aged 18-29 years with stable Graves' hyperthyroidism. The chain couples TRBV6-1 to TRBJ2-7; D may be TRBD2 (6 bases). Sequencing was performed on peripheral blood. The CDR3 nucleotides read TGTGCCAGCACCTCCTACCCCAGGGTCGGGGGTTACCACGAGCAGTACTTC. This encodes CASTSYPRVGGYHEQYF.